This T cell receptor beta chain was profiled in a study of T-cell memory formation after mild COVID-19. Study overall: TCR clusters showed largely donor specificity.

TCRdb itself ran the 5' RACE reads through MiXCR, one entry per CDR3 protein. Counted here are hundreds of thousands of distinct CDR3 sequences, 16% occurring once; the ten biggest clones make up approximately 21%. Trimming removed 8 bases from V and 6 bases from J, with 17 bases in between. Germline V CDR1 and CDR2: SGHTA, FQGNSA. The CDR3 is 13 residues long. This chain joins TRBV7-2 and TRBJ2-7; a weak D match, TRBD2 (7 bases). The clonotype originates from a man aged 18 to 35 who had mild COVID-19 (a few samples of this study predate the infection). Cell type and time point are not known. The sample comprised PBMCs or a T cell subset sorted from them (not recorded which). The CDR3 nucleotides read TGTGCCAGCGCCGGGGGGCATTTGATCGAGCAGTACTTC. Amino acids: CASAGGHLIEQYF.